The present T cell receptor (beta chain) was sequenced within a study of CD8 T cells in Susac syndrome. About the study: Blood was drawn from Susac syndrome patients while they were therapy-naive, on corticosteroids, or on intravenous immunoglobulin alone.

Points from the study as a whole: The relatively small number of individuals in the TCR sequencing and HLA analysis was acknowledged by the study.

For this clonotype: Antigen unknown.

V lost 3 bases, J lost 6 bases, and 4 bases stayed unmatched. The CDR3 runs 14 residues. CDR1 is SQVTM, CDR2 ANQGSEA, per germline. A quantity of about 0.5 to 1 ug RNA underwent reverse transcription using random hexamers. Amplification of TCR beta CDR3 spanned 54 Vbeta and 13 Jbeta via immunoSEQ multiplex PCR. MiXCR was run by TCRdb on the immunoSEQ multiplex PCR reads, yielding one entry per CDR3 protein. The profile covers 150,000 or so distinct CDR3 sequences, with approximately 95% appearing a single time and 0.15% to 0.2% taken by the ten largest. The clonotype originates from a human donor with Susac syndrome. Material for sequencing was CD4+ T cells from PBMCs. V and J are TRBV29-1 and TRBJ2-1; 11 nucleotides align to TRBD2. Here the CDR3 reads CSVEWLAGGNEQFF. In DNA, the CDR3 is TGCAGCGTTGAGTGGCTAGCGGGGGGCAATGAGCAGTTCTTC.